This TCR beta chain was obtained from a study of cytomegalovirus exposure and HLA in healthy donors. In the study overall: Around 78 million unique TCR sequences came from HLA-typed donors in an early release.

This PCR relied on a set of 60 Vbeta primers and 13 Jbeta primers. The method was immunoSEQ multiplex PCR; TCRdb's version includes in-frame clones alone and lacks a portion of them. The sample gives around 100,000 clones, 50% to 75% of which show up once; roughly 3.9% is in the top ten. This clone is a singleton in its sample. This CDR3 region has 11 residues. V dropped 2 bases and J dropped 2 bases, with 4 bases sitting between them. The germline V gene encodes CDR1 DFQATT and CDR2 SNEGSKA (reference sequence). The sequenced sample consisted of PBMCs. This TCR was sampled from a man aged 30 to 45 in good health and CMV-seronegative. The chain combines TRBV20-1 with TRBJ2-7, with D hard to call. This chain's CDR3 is CSARLAYEQYF. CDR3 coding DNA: TGCAGTGCTAGACTAGCCTACGAGCAGTACTTC.